This record covers a single T cell receptor (beta chain). Trimming cost V 1 base and J 3 bases; bases outside gene matches: 16. Germline loops: CDR1 MGHRA, CDR2 YSYEKL. CDR3 length: 21 amino acids. This entry comes from a study of blood T cell repertoires in COVID-19. Overall study: Both acute and convalescent COVID-19 samples were obtained from the United States, Italy and Spain. PBMCs, B-cell-depleted T cells, or T cells were the source of the cDNA or gDNA that made up the material.

Using immunoSEQ multiplex PCR, the repertoire was profiled, and TCRdb retains in-frame clones only, with some absent. The sample holds approximately 180,000 clones, just under 90% seen once. J is TRBJ2-2 and V is TRBV4-1; TRBD2 matches 11 bases. What was sequenced was peripheral blood. This TCR was recovered from a woman in her 70s with COVID-19, enrolled during active disease. The CDR3 DNA reads TGCGCCAGCAGCCAAGTGCGCGGAAATGGGGTAGCGGGAGGGCACACCGGGGAGCTGTTTTTT. The encoded protein is CASSQVRGNGVAGGHTGELFF.